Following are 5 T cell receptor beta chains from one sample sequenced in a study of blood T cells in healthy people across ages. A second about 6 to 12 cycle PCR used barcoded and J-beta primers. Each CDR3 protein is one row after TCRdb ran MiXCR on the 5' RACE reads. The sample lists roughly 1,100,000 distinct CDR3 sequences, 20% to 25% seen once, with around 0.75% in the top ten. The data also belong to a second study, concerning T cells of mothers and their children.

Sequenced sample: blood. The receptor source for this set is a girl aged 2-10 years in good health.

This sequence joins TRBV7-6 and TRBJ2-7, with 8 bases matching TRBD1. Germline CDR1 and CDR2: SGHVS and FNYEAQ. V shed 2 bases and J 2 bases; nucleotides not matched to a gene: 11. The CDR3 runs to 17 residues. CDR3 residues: CASSLRAGGNTAYEQYF. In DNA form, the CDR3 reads TGTGCCAGCAGCTTAAGGGCAGGGGGCAACACCGCCTACGAGCAGTACTTC.

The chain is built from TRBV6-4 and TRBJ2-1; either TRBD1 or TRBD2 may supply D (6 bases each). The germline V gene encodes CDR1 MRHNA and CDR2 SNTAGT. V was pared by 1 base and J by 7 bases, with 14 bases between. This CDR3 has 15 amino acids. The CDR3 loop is CASSDFGGGRNEQFF. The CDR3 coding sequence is TGTGCCAGCAGTGACTTTGGTGGGGGGCGAAATGAGCAGTTCTTC.

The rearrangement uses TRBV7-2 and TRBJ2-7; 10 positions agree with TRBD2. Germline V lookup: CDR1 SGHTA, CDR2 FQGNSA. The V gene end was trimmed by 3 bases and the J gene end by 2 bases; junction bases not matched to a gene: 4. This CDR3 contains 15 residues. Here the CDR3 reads CASSFSAGGTYEQYF. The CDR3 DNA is TGTGCCAGCAGCTTCTCAGCGGGAGGGACCTACGAGCAGTACTTC.

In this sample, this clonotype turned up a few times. The CDR3 region has the DNA TGCGCCAGCAGCTTAAATCTGGGGGGGAAGACTGAAGCTTTCTTT. Translation: CASSLNLGGKTEAFF. This chain connects TRBV5-1 to TRBJ1-1, with D possibly being TRBD1 (5 bases). Germline V gene lookup returns CDR1 SGHRS and CDR2 YFSETQ. V lost 2 bases and J 5 bases, leaving 16 bases between the germline ends. There are 15 residues in the CDR3.

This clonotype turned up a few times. This chain's CDR3 is CSVEATGRLGGDGYTF. The CDR3 nucleotides are TGCAGCGTTGAAGCAACCGGGCGCCTAGGAGGGGATGGCTACACCTTC. The V gene is TRBV29-1, the J gene TRBJ1-2; TRBD1 might be the D (5 bases). Germline V gene lookup returns CDR1 SQVTM and CDR2 ANQGSEA. Trimming stripped 1 base from V and 6 bases from J, with 21 bases between. The CDR3 extends over 16 amino acids.